This TCR beta chain appears in the sequencing data of a study of cytomegalovirus exposure and HLA in healthy donors. The V gene's germline CDR1 is SGHVS and CDR2 FNYEAQ. V gave up 6 bases and J gave up 6 bases, with 21 bases separating them. The CDR3 has 16 residues. Study outcomes and limitations: The only immune exposure information that was available was CMV serostatus.

PCR involved 60 Vbeta and 13 Jbeta primers. Using immunoSEQ multiplex PCR, the repertoire was profiled, and TCRdb retains in-frame clones only, with some absent. The sample holds some 67,000 clones, more than 70% seen once. As for this clone: Its antigen is undetermined.

Sample: PBMCs. The chain carries TRBV7-6 and TRBJ2-1, with D possibly matching TRBD1 (6 bases). The clonotype comes from a man aged 40-49 years in good health and CMV-seronegative. DNA for the CDR3: TGTGCCAGCAGTCCCCCATGGACAGCAGGTAGCAATGAGCAGTTCTTC. Translated, it gives CASSPPWTAGSNEQFF. Using reference TRBV7-6 and TRBJ2-1 for the parts outside the CDR3, the full variable domain is GAGVSQSPRYKVTKRGQDVALRCDPISGHVSLYWYRQALGQGPEFLTYFNYEAQQDKSGLPNDRFSAERPEGSISTLTIQRTEQRDSAMYRCASSPPWTAGSNEQFFGPGTRLTVL.